The rows below give T cell receptor beta chains drawn from one sample of a study of blood T cell repertoires in COVID-19. Only in-frame clones appear in the TCRdb table, and some are missing; sequencing was by immunoSEQ multiplex PCR. The sample yields roughly 380,000 clones, roughly 90% seen once. The sample was PBMCs or T cells enriched from blood (not recorded which). These receptors were taken from a woman under 40 who had been exposed to COVID-19. CDR3s include the opening cysteine and the closing phenylalanine or tryptophan. D genes are given only for firm matches. The size field is filled for only some rows; it gives once, few, many or a size class.

v_call,clone_size,j_call,d_call,cdr3_nt,cdr3_aa
TRBV11-3,few,TRBJ1-6,-,TGTGCCAGCAGCTTAGGGGGCTCACCCCTCCACTTT,CASSLGGSPLHF
TRBV29-1,-,TRBJ2-2,-,TGCAGCGTTGAAGATAGAACAGCTCCTCGAGGGGAGCTGTTTTTT,CSVEDRTAPRGELFF
TRBV9,-,TRBJ1-2,-,TGTGCCAGCAGCGCGGGGGGACAAGGCTACACCTTC,CASSAGGQGYTF
TRBV11-2,-,TRBJ2-5,-,TGTGCCAGCAGCTTAGTAGGGACTTACCAAGAGACCCAGTACTTC,CASSLVGTYQETQYF
TRBV5-5,few,TRBJ1-1,TRBD1,TGTGCCAGCAGCTTGGAAGCGACAGGGGGTAAAGCTTTCTTT,CASSLEATGGKAFF
TRBV19,-,TRBJ1-1,TRBD1,TGTGCCAGTAGTATGGGGACAGTGGGGACTGAAGCTTTCTTT,CASSMGTVGTEAFF
TRBV7-9,few,TRBJ2-7,TRBD1,TGTGCCAGCAGCTCCGGGACAGCGGTTCCCTACGAGCAGTACTTC,CASSSGTAVPYEQYF
TRBV19,-,TRBJ2-7,-,TGTGCCAGTAGTCTAACTCAGGGGCGTAGCTACGAGCAGTACTTC,CASSLTQGRSYEQYF
TRBV7-8,once,TRBJ2-1,TRBD2,TGTGCCAGCAGCTTAGAGCTAGCGGGAGTCAATGAGCAGTTCTTC,CASSLELAGVNEQFF
TRBV29-1,-,TRBJ1-1,TRBD1,TGCAGCGTCCGACAGGGCGGCACTGAAGCTTTCTTT,CSVRQGGTEAFF
TRBV12-1,-,TRBJ1-4,-,TGTGCCAGCAGCTTCGGGACACCGGGGAATGAAAAACTGTTTTTT,CASSFGTPGNEKLFF
TRBV7-7,-,TRBJ2-2,-,TGTGCTAGCAGCTTAAGTTCCAGAAACACCGGGGAGCTGTTTTTT,CASSLSSRNTGELFF
TRBV9,-,TRBJ2-3,TRBD2,TGTGCCAGCAGCTTCCTTAGCGGGAGAGGGACAGATACGCAGTATTTT,CASSFLSGRGTDTQYF
TRBV11-1,-,TRBJ2-1,-,TGTGCCAGCAGCTTAAACCCCAGCTCCTACAATGAGCAGTTCTTC,CASSLNPSSYNEQFF
TRBV5-1,-,TRBJ2-7,-,TGCGCCAGCAGCCCGACGAGGGCAGATTCCTACGAGCAGTACTTC,CASSPTRADSYEQYF
TRBV20-1,-,TRBJ2-1,-,TGCAGTGCTAGTGTCAGGGGGGCGGGATATGAGCAGTTCTTC,CSASVRGAGYEQFF